This TCR beta chain was recorded in a study of T cell responses to AZD1222 COVID-19 vaccine. General observations from the study: An increase in Spike-specific TCR breadth and depth was observed after two AZD1222 doses.

Libraries were prepared by immunoSEQ multiplex PCR; TCRdb keeps only in-frame clonotypes and omits some of them. The sample includes around 100,000 clones, about 92% of them seen just once. As regards this clone: Antigen: not known.

The TCR sequence derives from an adult in good health. The sequences come from peripheral blood, collected on day 0 of AZD1222 vaccination.

CDR3 sequence reads: CASRYRDPLYEQYF. The DNA for the CDR3 is TGTGCCAGCAGGTACCGGGACCCCTTATACGAGCAGTACTTC. This chain uses TRBV5-6 with TRBJ2-7; D may match TRBD1 or TRBD2 (5 bases each). The CDR3 has 14 residues. The germline V gene has CDR1 SGHDT and CDR2 YYEEEE. The germline V and J ends were trimmed by 5 bases and 4 bases, with 16 bases remaining between them.